This T cell receptor (beta chain) was obtained from a study of blood T cell repertoires in COVID-19. Study in general: Researchers got acute and convalescent COVID-19 samples from the United States, Italy and Spain. PBMCs, B-cell-depleted T cells, or T cells provided the cDNA or gDNA that made up the material.

Under the authors' procedure: Quantification of nucleated cells was approximated via reference gene primer amplification. Using immunoSEQ multiplex PCR, the repertoire was profiled, and TCRdb retains in-frame clones only, with some absent. From that table come the V and J calls and clone size; the DNA was used to work out D and trimming. The profile shows roughly 150,000 clones, about 86% of them singletons. The V segment lost 5 bases and the J segment 7 bases; nucleotides outside the gene matches: 9. Germline V lookup: CDR1 KGHDR, CDR2 SFDVKD. This CDR3 spans 14 amino acids. The chain carries TRBV24-1 and TRBJ2-7; TRBD1 matches 8 bases. Sequences were obtained from peripheral blood. The sequence was obtained from a woman aged 65 to 85 who had recovered from COVID-19. CDR3 DNA sequence: TGTGCCACCAGTGGGGTAGGACAGGGATTTGAGCAGTACTTC. This translates into CATSGVGQGFEQYF.